Each of the 21 T cell receptor beta chains below was sequenced from the same sample in a study of blood T cell repertoires in COVID-19. Sequencing was performed with immunoSEQ multiplex PCR; in TCRdb, only in-frame clones are kept and a portion is missing. This sample has under 200,000 clones, with 85% to 90% found just once. Material for sequencing was peripheral blood. The receptors here all came from a young man with acute or convalescent COVID-19.

The J gene is TRBJ1-1, the V gene TRBV28; 8 bases are a match to TRBD1. The CDR3 is 17 amino acids. CDR1 and CDR2 (germline): MDHEN, SYDVKM. Trimming removed 5 bases from V and 2 bases from J; junction bases left unmatched: 13. The CDR3 is CASSPTSGTGTNTEAFF. The CDR3 DNA sequence: TGTGCCAGCAGTCCAACTTCCGGGACAGGAACAAACACTGAAGCTTTCTTT.

V gene TRBV5-1 combines with J gene TRBJ1-3; no clear D. V lost 0 bases and J lost 0, with 7 bases in between. From germline, CDR1 is SGHRS and CDR2 YFSETQ. The CDR3 has 15 amino acids. CDR3 bases: TGCGCCAGCAGCTTGGTCAGTCCCTCTGGAAACACCATATATTTT. The encoded protein is CASSLVSPSGNTIYF. Drawing the rest from reference TRBV5-1 and TRBJ1-3, the complete variable domain is KAGVTQTPRYLIKTRGQQVTLSCSPISGHRSVSWYQQTPGQGLQFLFEYFSETQRNKGNFPGRFSGRQFSNSRSEMNVSTLELGDSALYLCASSLVSPSGNTIYFGEGSWLTVV.

This sequence joins TRBV5-8 and TRBJ1-5, with a tentative D call TRBD1 (5 bases). Germline V gives CDR1 SGHTS, CDR2 YDEGEE. The CDR3 sequence is 16 residues long. Between the trimmed V and J ends, which lost 4 bases and 3 bases, there was a span of 17 bases. The CDR3 is CASSKEARGVNQPQHF. CDR3 bases: TGTGCCAGCAGCAAAGAAGCCCGGGGGGTCAATCAGCCCCAGCATTTT.

The chain uses TRBV28 and TRBJ1-5; D gene uncertain. This CDR3 comprises 13 residues. Deletions cut 5 bases from V and 4 bases from J, with 9 bases between. The germline gives CDR1 MDHEN, CDR2 SYDVKM. CDR3 region: CASSMSLNQPQHF. CDR3 sequence (DNA): TGTGCCAGCAGTATGTCTCTAAATCAGCCCCAGCATTTT. The full variable domain, in which reference TRBV28 and TRBJ1-5 provide the parts outside the CDR3, is DVKVTQSSRYLVKRTGEKVFLECVQDMDHENMFWYRQDPGLGLRLIYFSYDVKMKEKGDIPEGYSVSREKKERFSLILESASTNQTSMYLCASSMSLNQPQHFGDGTRLSIL.

The rearrangement uses TRBV7-6 and TRBJ1-2; no firm D call. From germline, CDR1 is SGHVS and CDR2 FNYEAQ. The CDR3 is 16 residues long. V was pared by 0 bases and J by 3 bases, with 14 bases between. The CDR3 sequence is CASSLAEGSGDYGYTF. The CDR3 nucleotides read TGTGCCAGCAGCTTAGCCGAGGGCTCGGGTGACTATGGCTACACCTTC.

CDR3 DNA sequence: TGTGCCAGCAGGAGGGCGGGGGGTGGCTATGGCTACACCTTC. Translated, it gives CASRRAGGGYGYTF. The chain joins TRBV2 to TRBJ1-2, with D possibly matching TRBD1 (5 bases). V lost 6 bases to trimming and J lost 4 bases, with 15 bases between them. The CDR3 is 14 amino acids. Germline-derived CDR1 and CDR2 are SNHLY and FYNNEI.

This clone was counted once. The chain employs TRBV30 and TRBJ2-5; the D gene is possibly TRBD1 (6 bases). The CDR3 has 13 amino acids. V was cut by 5 bases and J by 5 bases, with 15 bases left in between. CDR1 and CDR2 from the germline V gene are GTSNPN and SVGIG (reference sequence). The CDR3 coding sequence is TGTGCCTGGGCCGACAGGCGAGTGGAGACCCAGTACTTC. Translating it yields CAWADRRVETQYF.

The chain is built from TRBV4-1 and TRBJ2-6, with 8 bases identical to TRBD1. This CDR3 comprises 17 residues. After removal of 4 bases from V and 0 bases from J, the junction contained 5 bases not matched to a gene. Germline values: CDR1 MGHRA, CDR2 YSYEKL. This CDR3 is CASSPPGQVSGANVLTF. CDR3 sequence (DNA): TGCGCCAGCAGCCCACCGGGACAGGTCTCTGGGGCCAACGTCCTGACTTTC.

This chain uses TRBV12-5 with TRBJ2-7; 9 nucleotides align to TRBD1. Germline CDR1 and CDR2: LGHNT and FRNRAP. The V segment lost 0 bases and the J segment 6 bases; nucleotides outside the gene matches: 6. There are 15 residues in the CDR3. DNA for the CDR3: TGTGCTAGTGGTTTGGTGACAGGGGGAACTGGCGAGCAGTACGTC. It translates to CASGLVTGGTGEQYV.

The chain joins TRBV30 to TRBJ1-2; TRBD1 is a possible D gene (6 bases). Germline CDR1 reads GTSNPN; CDR2 reads SVGIG (reference sequence). This CDR3 spans 15 amino acids. Trimming stripped 8 bases from V and 7 bases from J, with 26 bases between. The CDR3 sequence: CAKDSLYGVVSGYTF. CDR3 coding DNA: TGTGCCAAGGACAGCCTTTATGGGGTGGTGAGTGGCTACACCTTC. Full variable domain (rest looked up from reference TRBV30 and TRBJ1-2): SQTIHQWPATLVQPVGSPLSLECTVEGTSNPNLYWYRQAAGRGLQLLFYSVGIGQISSEVPQNLSASRPQDRQFILSSKKLLLSDSGFYLCAKDSLYGVVSGYTFGSGTRLTVV.

The sample holds one count of this clone. The chain carries TRBV20-1 and TRBJ2-7; D may be TRBD2 (5 bases). CDR1 and CDR2 (germline): DFQATT, SNEGSKA (reference sequence). V gave up 3 bases and J gave up 12 bases, with 12 bases separating them. The CDR3 length is 10 residues. DNA of the CDR3: TGCAGTGCTAGGAAGGGAGCGATGTACTTC. Its translation is CSARKGAMYF.

The table lists this clone with a count of one. The chain uses TRBV5-6 and TRBJ1-1, with no clear D. Germline assignment: CDR1 SGHDT and CDR2 YYEEEE. The V end was cut by 5 bases, the J end by 1 base, with 9 bases between. This CDR3 spans 13 amino acids. CDR3: CASSLQQNTEAFF. The DNA of the CDR3 is TGTGCCAGCAGTCTACAGCAGAACACTGAAGCTTTCTTT.

This chain uses TRBV19 with TRBJ1-5, with 7 bases matching TRBD1. Germline V gene data show CDR1 as LNHDA and CDR2 as SQIVND (reference sequence). This CDR3 is built from 17 residues. V dropped 3 bases and J dropped 3; count of bases not matched to a gene: 11. CDR3 sequence reads: CASSMYRGRFANQPQHF. In DNA form, the CDR3 reads TGTGCCAGTAGTATGTACAGGGGCCGCTTTGCCAATCAGCCCCAGCATTTT.

This sequence joins TRBV6-1 and TRBJ1-3; TRBD1 agrees at 7 bases. The CDR3 has 16 residues. The ends lost 0 bases at V and 4 bases at J; junction bases unmatched: 6. Germline CDR1 MNHNS, CDR2 SASEGT. The CDR3 DNA follows: TGTGCCAGCAGTGAAGCGCTCGGGACAGCAGGAAACACCATATATTTT. Its protein is CASSEALGTAGNTIYF.

The genes are TRBV5-1 and TRBJ1-4, with D possibly matching TRBD1 (5 bases). The CDR3 consists of 14 residues. V gave up 3 bases and J gave up 1 base, with 7 bases separating them. CDR1 is SGHRS and CDR2 is YFSETQ in the germline V gene. The CDR3: CASSSGGTNEKLFF. The CDR3 region has the DNA TGCGCCAGCAGCTCGGGGGGAACTAATGAAAAACTGTTTTTT.

The chain employs TRBV6-2 or TRBV6-3 and TRBJ2-3, with TRBD2 identical over 12 bases. The ends lost 6 bases at V and 2 bases at J; junction bases unmatched: 3. This CDR3 is 15 amino acids long. Germline V gene lookup returns CDR1 MNHEY and CDR2 SVGEGT. The CDR3 DNA follows: TGTGCCAGCAGCCTAGCGGGGGGGCTCACAGATACGCAGTATTTT. This gives the protein CASSLAGGLTDTQYF.

This sequence joins TRBV6-5 and TRBJ1-1; D gene unclear. CDR1 is MNHEY and CDR2 is SVGAGI in the germline V gene. V gave up 6 bases and J gave up 5 bases, with 19 bases separating them. This CDR3 spans 15 amino acids. The CDR3 DNA reads TGTGCCAGCAGCCCGGAACGGGGATTGGAGACTGAAGCTTTCTTT. Its protein product is CASSPERGLETEAFF.

CDR3 DNA sequence: TGTGCCAGCAGCTTATTAGGGACAGCTTATGGCTACACCTTC. It codes for CASSLLGTAYGYTF. The chain couples TRBV5-4 to TRBJ1-2; 7 nucleotides align to TRBD1. Trimming took 2 bases from V and 5 from J; bases not matched to a gene: 6. Germline CDR1 is SGHNT and CDR2 is YYREEE (reference sequence). The CDR3 is 14 residues long. The variable domain in full, completed from reference TRBV5-4 and TRBJ1-2, reads ETGVTQSPTHLIKTRGQQVTLRCSSQSGHNTVSWYQQALGQGPQFIFQYYREEENGRGNFPPRFSGLQFPNYSSELNVNALELDDSALYLCASSLLGTAYGYTFGSGTRLTVV.

This clone turned up a few times. This sequence joins TRBV6-5 and TRBJ1-2, with 8 bases fitting TRBD1. With V trimmed by 3 bases and J by 2 bases, 5 bases remained unmatched. Germline CDR1 reads MNHEY; CDR2 reads SVGAGI. The CDR3 totals 15 residues. The CDR3 loop is CASSYGDRPNYGYTF. CDR3 nucleotide sequence: TGTGCCAGCAGTTATGGGGACAGGCCAAACTATGGCTACACCTTC.

This chain uses TRBV5-5 with TRBJ2-7; 7 bases align to TRBD1. From germline, CDR1 is SGHKS and CDR2 YYEKEE (reference sequence). Trimming took 4 bases from V and 3 from J; bases not matched to a gene: 4. The CDR3 extends over 13 amino acids. The CDR3, as DNA: TGTGCCAGCAGCCATCGGGACAGCTACGAGCAGTACGTC. Its protein product is CASSHRDSYEQYV.

The V and J genes are TRBV7-9 and TRBJ1-6; 8 bases map to TRBD1. Per germline, CDR1 SEHNR and CDR2 FQNEAQ (reference sequence). V shed 5 bases, J shed 10 bases, and the junction held 13 bases outside the gene matches. The CDR3 is made up of 16 amino acids. The CDR3 region is CASSHWGQGAGSPLHF. In DNA form, the CDR3 reads TGTGCCAGCAGCCATTGGGGGCAGGGGGCCGGATCACCCCTCCACTTT.